This T cell receptor beta chain was sequenced for a study of T cells after yellow fever vaccination. Study-level background: Libraries from low-cell-number fractions were prepared with the SMART-Seq v4 Ultra Low Input RNA kit.

They built TCR cDNA with 5'RACE template switching, a step that put in a universal primer site and UMIs. TCRdb reanalysed the 5' RACE reads using MiXCR and keeps one entry per CDR3 protein. Among about 340,000 distinct CDR3 sequences, 9.5% to 15% were seen once, and the ten largest hold roughly 3%. J lost 7 bases, V lost 4 bases, and 8 bases had no gene match. Germline V gene data show CDR1 as SGHNT and CDR2 as YYREEE (reference sequence). The CDR3 has 16 residues. The specimen comprised CD4+ T cells sorted from PBMCs, sampled 15 days after the yellow fever booster vaccination. The gene calls are TRBV5-4 and TRBJ2-1; 13 bases are shared with TRBD2. The receptor was derived from a man between 18 and 29 years old who received the YFV17D yellow fever vaccine. The CDR3 nucleotides read TGTGCCAGCAGCCTTGAGACGACTAGCGGGGGGAATGAGCAGTTCTTC. Translated, it gives CASSLETTSGGNEQFF.